This T cell receptor beta chain was observed in a study of blood T cell repertoires in COVID-19. About the research overall: COVID-19 samples from acute and convalescent phases originated in the United States, Italy and Spain. PBMCs, B-cell-depleted T cells, or T cells provided the cDNA or gDNA that made up the material.

Original handling: Counts of nucleated cells, estimated from reference gene primer amplification, were obtained. Data came from immunoSEQ multiplex PCR; TCRdb stores just in-frame clones and leaves some out. V and J calls and clone size come straight from that table; D and trimming were deduced from the DNA. This sample carries 250,000 to 350,000 clones, around nine tenths of them seen once, and the ten largest clones take 0.9% to 1%. In germline, CDR1 is ENHRY, CDR2 SYGVKD. CDR3 length equals 17 residues. V lost 4 bases and J 4 bases, leaving 19 bases between the germline ends. This TCR was recovered from a woman in her 40s who had recovered from COVID-19. Source material: peripheral blood. The V gene is TRBV10-3, the J gene TRBJ1-4; D perhaps matches TRBD1 (5 bases). The CDR3 coding sequence is TGTGCCATCAGTGGGCATTATGGGGCAGAAGTTAATGAAAAACTGTTTTTT. It specifies CAISGHYGAEVNEKLFF.